This T cell receptor beta chain was retrieved from a study of blood T cell repertoires in COVID-19. Original handling: Amplification of reference gene primers provided the estimated nucleated cell counts. The method was immunoSEQ multiplex PCR; TCRdb's version includes in-frame clones alone and lacks a portion of them. That table is the source of V, J and clone size, and D and trimming were worked out from the DNA. The sample gives about 200,000 clones, approximately 87% of which show up once; 0.7% to 0.95% is in the top ten. The V gene's germline CDR1 is ENHRY and CDR2 SYGVKD. Trimming removed 2 bases at V and 11 bases at J, with 18 bases between. There are 15 residues in the CDR3.

Sequencing was carried out using peripheral blood. This chain links TRBV10-3 with TRBJ1-4; possibly TRBD1 for D (6 bases). The sequence was obtained from a woman between 65 and 79 years old with acute or convalescent COVID-19. In nucleotides, the CDR3 is TGTGCCATCAGTGAGGAACGACAGGCCGCAATGAAACTGTTTTTT. Translating it yields CAISEERQAAMKLFF.